The 27 T cell receptor beta chains reported below all come from one sample, sequenced in a study of high-grade serous ovarian cancer treatment subgroups. This table comes from immunoSEQ multiplex PCR, and its TCRdb copy is limited to in-frame clones, with some not included. This sample has over a thousand clones, with roughly 65% found just once. Tumor samples were obtained before definitive surgery or chemotherapy. Specimen: tumor tissue. The source is a human donor with high-grade serous ovarian cancer.

The chain recombines TRBV7-8 with TRBJ2-1; possible D gene TRBD2, 5 bases. Trimming removed 5 bases from V and 8 bases from J, with 13 bases in between. The CDR3 contains 13 residues. CDR1 is SGHVS, CDR2 FQNEAQ, per germline. The CDR3 DNA is TGTGCCAGCAGCCCGCCCGGAGCGGATGAGCAGTTCTTC. Translation gives CASSPPGADEQFF.

This clone was seen only a few times. CDR3 amino acids: CASSLAGLGAGELFF. As DNA, the CDR3 is TGTGCCAGCAGCTTGGCGGGACTAGGCGCCGGGGAGCTGTTTTTT. The chain links TRBV5-4 to TRBJ2-2; 8 nucleotides line up with TRBD2. V shed 0 bases, J shed 6 bases, and the junction held 4 bases outside the gene matches. There are 15 residues in the CDR3. CDR1 is SGHNT and CDR2 is YYREEE in the germline V gene (reference sequence).

This clone was seen more than once but under ten times. The gene calls are TRBV13 and TRBJ2-1; 8 bases fit TRBD1. CDR1 and CDR2 from the germline V gene are PRHDT and FYEKMQ (reference sequence). V lost 5 bases to trimming and J lost 4 bases; unmatched junction nucleotides: 7. The CDR3 runs to 15 residues. CDR3 region: CASSPRTGLYNEQFF. The DNA for the CDR3 is TGTGCCAGCAGCCCTCGGACAGGGCTGTACAATGAGCAGTTCTTC.

The genes are TRBV5-4 and TRBJ1-2; tentatively, D is TRBD1 (6 bases). The CDR3 extends over 15 amino acids. Germline V gene data show CDR1 as SGHNT and CDR2 as YYREEE (reference sequence). V dropped 4 bases and J dropped 4 bases, with 17 bases sitting between them. The CDR3 reads CASSLRDILFYGYTF. In DNA, the CDR3 is TGTGCCAGCAGCCTCAGGGACATCCTTTTCTATGGCTACACCTTC.

In its sample, this clone was seen a few times. The chain joins TRBV10-2 to TRBJ1-2; no clear D gene. The CDR3 is 13 residues long. V lost 0 bases and J lost 6, with 8 bases in between. CDR1 is WSHSY, CDR2 SAAADI, per germline. CDR3 loop: CASSESPGNGYTF. DNA for the CDR3: TGCGCCAGCAGTGAGTCTCCGGGGAATGGCTACACCTTC.

J is TRBJ1-5 and V is TRBV6-1; possible D gene TRBD1, 5 bases. Germline loops: CDR1 MNHNS, CDR2 SASEGT. V shed 3 bases and J shed 6 bases, with 12 bases lying between them. This CDR3 is built from 14 residues. This chain's CDR3 is CASSESQGVQPQHF. CDR3 sequence (DNA): TGTGCCAGCAGTGAGTCTCAGGGCGTTCAGCCCCAGCATTTT.

The genes are TRBV13 and TRBJ2-7; D is unresolved. CDR3 length equals 14 residues. Germline values: CDR1 PRHDT, CDR2 FYEKMQ (reference sequence). V dropped 5 bases and J dropped 1 base, with 12 bases sitting between them. Written as DNA, the CDR3 is TGTGCCAGCAGCGAAGGGCGAATATCCTACGAGCAGTACTTC. Translating gives CASSEGRISYEQYF.

About this clone itself: A read error may produce the germline difference seen at one junction end. The chain couples TRBV7-7 to TRBJ1-3; 8 bases fit TRBD1. The germline V gene has CDR1 SSHAT and CDR2 FNYEAQ (reference sequence). The CDR3 sequence is 15 residues long. As DNA, the CDR3 is TGTGCTAGCAGCTCGGACAGGGCCTCTGGAAACACCATATATTTT. Translation: CASSSDRASGNTIYF.

J is TRBJ2-1 and V is TRBV30; TRBD2 might be the D (6 bases). Germline loops: CDR1 GTSNPN, CDR2 SVGIG (reference sequence). The CDR3 is 13 amino acids. Trimming pared 5 bases from V and 2 bases from J, leaving 10 bases between. CDR3 coding DNA: TGTGCCTGGTCTGGGACTGCCTACAATGAGCAGTTCTTC. The encoded protein is CAWSGTAYNEQFF. Looking up the rest from reference TRBV30 and TRBJ2-1 gives the full variable domain: SQTIHQWPATLVQPVGSPLSLECTVEGTSNPNLYWYRQAAGRGLQLLFYSVGIGQISSEVPQNLSASRPQDRQFILSSKKLLLSDSGFYLCAWSGTAYNEQFFGPGTRLTVL.

The rearrangement joins TRBV6-6 to TRBJ1-1; 8 nucleotides match TRBD1. CDR1 and CDR2 (germline): MNHNY, SVGAGI (reference sequence). The CDR3 consists of 14 residues. J was trimmed by 4 bases and V by 0 bases; bases with no gene match: 1. The chain's CDR3 is CASSYSGQGTEAFF. The CDR3 DNA follows: TGTGCCAGCAGTTACTCAGGACAGGGCACTGAAGCTTTCTTT.

The rearrangement joins TRBV11-3 to TRBJ2-7, with no clear D. The germline gives CDR1 SGHNT, CDR2 YENEEA. CDR3 length: 11 amino acids. V shed 6 bases and J shed 5 bases, with 8 bases lying between them. The DNA of the CDR3 is TGTGCCAGCAGTGACACCCACGAGCAGTACTTC. Its translation: CASSDTHEQYF. The full variable domain, completed using reference TRBV11-3 and TRBJ2-7, is EAGVVQSPRYKIIEKKQPVAFWCNPISGHNTLYWYLQNLGQGPELLIRYENEEAVDDSQLPKDRFSAERLKGVDSTLKIQPAELGDSAVYLCASSDTHEQYFGPGTRLTVT.

The chain recombines TRBV7-5 with TRBJ2-3. TRBV7-5 is flagged as a pseudogene. This CDR3 has 13 residues. In DNA form, the CDR3 reads TGTGCCAGAAGCTTAAGGGTCCCCGATACGCAGTATTTT. It translates to CARSLRVPDTQYF.

The gene calls are TRBV7-9 and TRBJ1-2; no reliable D call. There are 15 residues in the CDR3. V dropped 5 bases and J dropped 2 bases, with 15 bases sitting between them. Germline lookup yields CDR1 SEHNR and CDR2 FQNEAQ (reference sequence). CDR3 protein: CASSPRQPLNYGYTF. DNA of the CDR3: TGTGCCAGCAGCCCACGCCAGCCTTTAAACTATGGCTACACCTTC.

This clone has more than one count but fewer than ten. The chain employs TRBV4-1 and TRBJ1-1; D not resolved. Germline assignment: CDR1 MGHRA and CDR2 YSYEKL. Trimming stripped 1 base from V and 1 base from J, with 19 bases between. The CDR3 contains 18 residues. Here the CDR3 DNA reads TGCGCCAGCAGCCAAGTGCTCTGGAAACGGATAGGGAACACTGAAGCTTTCTTT. Its protein product is CASSQVLWKRIGNTEAFF.

CDR3 amino acids: CSVGNPTEAFF. The CDR3 nucleotides read TGCAGCGTGGGGAACCCCACTGAAGCTTTCTTT. The V and J genes are TRBV29-1 and TRBJ1-1, with no clear D. The CDR3 length is 11 residues. Germline CDR1 SQVTM, CDR2 ANQGSEA. The germline V and J ends were trimmed by 6 bases and 4 bases, with 9 bases remaining between them.

This chain links TRBV7-9 with TRBJ2-7; no reliable D call. V was pared by 4 bases and J by 5 bases, with 12 bases between. The CDR3 has 13 residues. CDR1 SEHNR and CDR2 FQNEAQ come from the germline V gene (reference sequence). CDR3 DNA sequence: TGTGCCAGCAGCTCTACCCCCCGACACGAGCAGTACTTC. Protein product: CASSSTPRHEQYF.

Judged by abundance, this clone is large. V usage is TRBV25-1 and J usage is TRBJ2-1; no firm D call. The germline gives CDR1 MGHDK, CDR2 SYGVNS. This CDR3 region has 13 residues. Trimming shortened V by 4 bases and J by 5 bases, and 9 bases separated the two germline ends. The CDR3 here is CASSAELNNEQFF. The CDR3 bases are TGTGCCAGCAGTGCCGAACTGAACAATGAGCAGTTCTTC.

The genes are TRBV16 and TRBJ1-5; 10 bases map to TRBD1. CDR3 length equals 18 residues. With 1 base clipped from V and 7 bases from J, the junction kept 13 bases outside the gene matches. Germline V gene data show CDR1 as KGHSY and CDR2 as FQNENV. The CDR3 is CASSQLGQGMGSNQPQHF. CDR3 in DNA: TGTGCCAGCAGCCAATTGGGACAGGGGATGGGTTCCAACCAGCCCCAGCATTTT. The whole variable domain, filled in from reference TRBV16 and TRBJ1-5, reads GEEVAQTPKHLVRGEGQKAKLYCAPIKGHSYVFWYQQVLKNEFKFLISFQNENVFDETGMPKERFSAKCLPNSPCSLEIQATKLEDSAVYFCASSQLGQGMGSNQPQHFGDGTRLSIL.

This sequence joins TRBV6-5 and TRBJ1-1; no reliable D call. This CDR3 spans 13 amino acids. Germline CDR1 and CDR2: MNHEY and SVGAGI. V gave up 2 bases and J gave up 1 base, with 5 bases separating them. The CDR3 is CASSYRWNTEAFF. The CDR3 coding sequence is TGTGCCAGCAGTTACAGGTGGAACACTGAAGCTTTCTTT.

The J gene is TRBJ2-7, the V gene TRBV11-1; D call uncertain. The CDR3 has 13 amino acids. V shed 3 bases and J shed 2 bases, with 8 bases lying between them. Looked up from germline, CDR1 is SGHAT and CDR2 is FQDESV (reference sequence). The CDR3 DNA sequence: TGTGCCAGCAGCTTTGGCAGTACCTACGAGCAGTACTTC. Translation: CASSFGSTYEQYF.

The chain uses TRBV19 and TRBJ1-1; tentatively, D is TRBD1 (6 bases). Per germline, CDR1 LNHDA and CDR2 SQIVND (reference sequence). This CDR3 comprises 15 residues. Trimming left V 5 bases short and J 1 base short, with 14 bases between. CDR3 nucleotides: TGTGCCAGTAGTCCCCAGGGGTCGTCGAACACTGAAGCTTTCTTT. This translates into CASSPQGSSNTEAFF.

This clone was seen a handful of times. V gene TRBV9 combines with J gene TRBJ2-1, with 7 bases aligning to TRBD2. In germline, CDR1 is SGDLS, CDR2 YYNGEE. The CDR3 extends over 14 amino acids. Trimming at V came to 5 bases and at J to 5 bases, leaving 7 bases not matched to a gene. The CDR3 DNA reads as TGTGCCAGCAGTGGGCGGGAGTCTCACAATGAGCAGTTCTTC. Translating it yields CASSGRESHNEQFF. The variable domain in full, with the rest retrieved from reference TRBV9 and TRBJ2-1, is DSGVTQTPKHLITATGQRVTLRCSPRSGDLSVYWYQQSLDQGLQFLIQYYNGEERAKGNILERFSAQQFPDLHSELNLSSLELGDSALYFCASSGRESHNEQFFGPGTRLTVL.

The chain is built from TRBV7-9 and TRBJ2-2; 12 nucleotides line up with TRBD2. The trim removed 5 bases at V and 3 bases at J, leaving 1 base unmatched. Germline V lookup: CDR1 SEHNR, CDR2 FQNEAQ (reference sequence). The CDR3 has 15 residues. The CDR3 loop is CASSRTSGDTGELFF. The CDR3 DNA reads as TGTGCCAGCAGCCGGACTAGCGGGGACACCGGGGAGCTGTTTTTT.

This chain uses TRBV5-1 with TRBJ2-7; D may be TRBD1 or TRBD2 (6 bases each). Germline CDR1 is SGHRS and CDR2 is YFSETQ. The length of the CDR3 is 14 residues. Trimming stripped 4 bases from V and 4 bases from J, with 15 bases between. CDR3 sequence (DNA): TGCGCCAGCAGCCGGGGGCAGGGAACTTACGAGCAGTACTTC. It is translated as CASSRGQGTYEQYF.

The rearrangement joins TRBV11-2 to TRBJ2-5; 11 bases map to TRBD2. Germline CDR1 SGHAT, CDR2 FQNNGV. The V segment lost 5 bases and the J segment 5 bases; nucleotides outside the gene matches: 7. The CDR3 is 15 amino acids. The DNA of the CDR3 is TGTGCCAGCAGCAAGGGACTAGCGGAGGGGGAGACCCAGTACTTC. This gives the protein CASSKGLAEGETQYF. Supplemented by reference TRBV11-2 and TRBJ2-5, the full variable domain reads EAGVAQSPRYKIIEKRQSVAFWCNPISGHATLYWYQQILGQGPKLLIQFQNNGVVDDSQLPKDRFSAERLKGVDSTLKIQPAKLEDSAVYLCASSKGLAEGETQYFGPGTRLLVL.

The V and J genes are TRBV7-2 and TRBJ1-2; D is perhaps TRBD1 (5 bases). V was pared by 3 bases and J by 4 bases, with 18 bases between. Germline CDR1 is SGHTA and CDR2 is FQGNSA. The CDR3 sequence is 16 residues long. For the CDR3, the DNA is TGTGCCAGCAGCTTCCAGACGACAGATTCGGGCTATGGCTACACCTTC. This encodes CASSFQTTDSGYGYTF.

Only one count was recorded for this clone. This chain joins TRBV7-9 and TRBJ1-1, with 8 bases matching TRBD1. The J segment lost 4 bases and the V segment lost 4 bases, leaving 8 bases of the junction unmatched. Per germline, CDR1 SEHNR and CDR2 FQNEAQ (reference sequence). This CDR3 spans 15 amino acids. The CDR3 region is CASSYGQGSGTEAFF. DNA for the CDR3: TGTGCCAGCAGCTATGGACAGGGCAGCGGCACTGAAGCTTTCTTT. The full variable domain, rest sourced from reference TRBV7-9 and TRBJ1-1, is DTGVSQNPRHKITKRGQNVTFRCDPISEHNRLYWYRQTLGQGPEFLTYFQNEAQLEKSRLLSDRFSAERPKGSFSTLEIQRTEQGDSAMYLCASSYGQGSGTEAFFGQGTRLTVV.